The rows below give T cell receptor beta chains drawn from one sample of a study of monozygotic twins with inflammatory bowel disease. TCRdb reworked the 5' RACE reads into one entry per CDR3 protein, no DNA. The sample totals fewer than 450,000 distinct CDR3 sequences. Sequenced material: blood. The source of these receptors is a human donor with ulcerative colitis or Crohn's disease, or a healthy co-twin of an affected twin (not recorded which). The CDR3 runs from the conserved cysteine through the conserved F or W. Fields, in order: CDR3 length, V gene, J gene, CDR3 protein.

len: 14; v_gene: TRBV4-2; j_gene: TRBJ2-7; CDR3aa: CASSQAVFSWEQYF
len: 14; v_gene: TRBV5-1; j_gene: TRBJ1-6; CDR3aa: CASSLEGIGSPLHF
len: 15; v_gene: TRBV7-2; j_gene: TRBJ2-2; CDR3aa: CASRLDRENTGELFF
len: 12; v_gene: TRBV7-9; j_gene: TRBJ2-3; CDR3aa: CASSPATDTQYF
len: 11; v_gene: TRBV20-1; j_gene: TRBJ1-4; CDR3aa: CSARVWEKLFF
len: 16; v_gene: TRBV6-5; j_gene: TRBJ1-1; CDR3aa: CASSYSSRGSNTEAFF
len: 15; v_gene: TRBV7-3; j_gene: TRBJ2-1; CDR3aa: CASSLTGLVANEQFF
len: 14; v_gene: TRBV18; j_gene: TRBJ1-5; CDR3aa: CASSPQTNNQPQHF
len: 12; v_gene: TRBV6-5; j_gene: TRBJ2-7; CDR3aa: CATAAGGYEQYF
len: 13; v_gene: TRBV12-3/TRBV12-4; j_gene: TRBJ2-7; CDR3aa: CASSPPLRYEQYF
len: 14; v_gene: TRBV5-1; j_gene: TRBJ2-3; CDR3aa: CASSHDRGSGTQYF
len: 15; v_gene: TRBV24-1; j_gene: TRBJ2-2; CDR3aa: CATSDGGEGAGELFF
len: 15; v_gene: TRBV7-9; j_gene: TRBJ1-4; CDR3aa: CASSLTGSSNEKLFF
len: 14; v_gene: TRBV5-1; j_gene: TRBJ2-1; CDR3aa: CASSLLQGASEQFF
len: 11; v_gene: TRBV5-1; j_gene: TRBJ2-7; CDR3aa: CASREVDEQYF
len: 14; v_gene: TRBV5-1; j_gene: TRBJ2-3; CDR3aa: CASSLAGPQDTQYF
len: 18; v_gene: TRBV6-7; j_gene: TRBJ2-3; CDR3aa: CASKGCRRAGPREDTQYF
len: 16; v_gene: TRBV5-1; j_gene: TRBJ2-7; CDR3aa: CASSRQTQGPMGEQYF
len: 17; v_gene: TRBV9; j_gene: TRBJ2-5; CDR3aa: CASSECDRSTRKETQYF
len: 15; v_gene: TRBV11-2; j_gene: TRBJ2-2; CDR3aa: CASSAVSGRTGELFF
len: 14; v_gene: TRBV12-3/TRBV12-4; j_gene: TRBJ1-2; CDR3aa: CASSWGTSNYGYTF
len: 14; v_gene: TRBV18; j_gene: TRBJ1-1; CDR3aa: CASSPRDRLPEAFF
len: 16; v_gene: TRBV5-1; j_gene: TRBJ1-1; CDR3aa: CASSLVPDFRSTEAFF
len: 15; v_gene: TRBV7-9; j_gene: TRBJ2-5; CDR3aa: CASTQIGGARETQYF
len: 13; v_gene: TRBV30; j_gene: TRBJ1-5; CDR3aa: CAWKGGSNQPQHF
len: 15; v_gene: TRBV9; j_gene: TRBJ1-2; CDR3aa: CASSVVGQSTGGYTF
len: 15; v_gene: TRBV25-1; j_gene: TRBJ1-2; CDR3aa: CASSESDTGFYGYTF
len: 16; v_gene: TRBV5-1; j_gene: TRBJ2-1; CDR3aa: CASSLAGDAFYNEQFF
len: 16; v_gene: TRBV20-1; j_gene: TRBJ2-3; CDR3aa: CSAQVADRGEKDTQYF
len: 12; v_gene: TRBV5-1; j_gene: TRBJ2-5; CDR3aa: CASSLEWETQYF
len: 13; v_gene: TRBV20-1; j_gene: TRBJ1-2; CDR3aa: CSTNPFATNDYTF
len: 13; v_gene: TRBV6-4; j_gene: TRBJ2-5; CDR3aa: CASSADFGETQDF
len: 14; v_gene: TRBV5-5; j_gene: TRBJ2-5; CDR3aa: CASSPLWGGETQYF
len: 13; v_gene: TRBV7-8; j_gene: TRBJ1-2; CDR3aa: CASSIYRTYGYTF
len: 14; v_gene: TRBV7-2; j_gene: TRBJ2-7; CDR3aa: CASRLGTEYYEQYF
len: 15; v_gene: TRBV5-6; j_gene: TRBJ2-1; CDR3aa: CASSLARLSYNEQFF
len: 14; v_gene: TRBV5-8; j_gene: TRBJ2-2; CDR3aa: CASSLVEGYGELFF
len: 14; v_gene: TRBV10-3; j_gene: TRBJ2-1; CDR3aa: CAISAQGAYNEQFF
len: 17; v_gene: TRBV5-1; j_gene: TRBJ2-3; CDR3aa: CASSLGGSGVPTDTQYF
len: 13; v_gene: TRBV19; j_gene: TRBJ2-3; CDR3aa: CASRPWSTDTQYF
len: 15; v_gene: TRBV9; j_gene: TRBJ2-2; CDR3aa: CASSASGGASGELFF
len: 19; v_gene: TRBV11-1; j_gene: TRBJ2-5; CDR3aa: CASSPGRGTGLYYQETQYF
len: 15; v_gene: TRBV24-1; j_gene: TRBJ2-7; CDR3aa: CATSDTNTGIHEQYF
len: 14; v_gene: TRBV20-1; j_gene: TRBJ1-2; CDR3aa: CSARDRGKGDGYTF
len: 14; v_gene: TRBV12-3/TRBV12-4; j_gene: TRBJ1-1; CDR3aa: CASKEAGVNTEAFF
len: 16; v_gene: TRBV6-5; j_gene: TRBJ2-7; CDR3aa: CASSYRLGNTSYEQYF